There are many counts of the clone carrying this TCR beta chain. Its antigen is still unknown. This entry is derived from a study of T-cell memory formation after mild COVID-19. TCRdb independently ran MiXCR on the 5' RACE reads; one entry per CDR3 protein. The profile shows 200,000 to 250,000 distinct CDR3 sequences, 8% to 10% of them singletons. Study-level findings and limits: Clones contracting day 15 to 85 were balanced CD4/CD8; later expanders leaned CD4+.

CDR3 length: 13 residues. In germline, CDR1 is SGHRS, CDR2 YFSETQ. The ends were cut back, 0 bases at V and 5 bases at J, with 5 bases in the middle. The chain couples TRBV5-1 to TRBJ2-2, with D uncertain. Sequencing used PBMCs or a T cell subset sorted from them (not recorded which). The source of this sequence is a man younger than 30 who had mild COVID-19 (a few samples of this study predate the infection). Cell type and time point are not known. The CDR3 here is CASSLVPTGELFF. CDR3 in DNA: TGCGCCAGCAGCTTGGTCCCAACCGGGGAGCTGTTTTTT.